Listed here are 6 T cell receptor beta chains from one sample, sequenced in a study of regulatory T cells in long-lasting Graves disease. TCR beta libraries were built with iRepertoire HTBI primers and Arm-PCR of CDR3 regions. TCRdb re-called the multiplex PCR reads with MiXCR, one entry per CDR3 protein. Here the sample spans around 480,000 distinct CDR3 sequences, around 16% being singletons. Indicated time point: newly diagnosed GD, antithyroid drugs for less than 3 months. RNA isolated from PBMCs was used to make the TCR library. These same records also appear under a second study, on T cells in Graves' hyperthyroidism and ophthalmopathy.

The input for sequencing was peripheral blood mononuclear cells (PBMCs), taken at new diagnosis, from a patient treated with antithyroid drugs. The receptors were sampled from a middle-aged woman with Graves disease.

This clonotype was recorded a few times. The rearrangement links TRBV6-1 to TRBJ2-1; unclear D gene. This CDR3 has 13 residues. V shed 4 bases and J shed 5 bases, with 9 bases lying between them. Per the germline V gene, CDR1 is MNHNS and CDR2 is SASEGT. CDR3 DNA: TGTGCCAGCAGTGTAGACGGAAACAATGAGCAGTTCTTC. Translated, it gives CASSVDGNNEQFF.

The chain combines TRBV9 with TRBJ1-2; D perhaps matches TRBD1 (5 bases). V was cut by 2 bases and J by 3 bases, with 14 bases left in between. This CDR3 comprises 15 residues. Germline lookup yields CDR1 SGDLS and CDR2 YYNGEE. In DNA form, the CDR3 reads TGTGCCAGCAGCGTGGGAGTGGGGCAGGACTATGGCTACACCTTC. It yields the protein CASSVGVGQDYGYTF.

This clonotype was detected a few times. The chain links TRBV14 to TRBJ1-4; D might be TRBD1 (6 bases). Germline CDR1 is SGHDN and CDR2 is FVKESK. V was clipped by 2 bases and J by 0 bases, with 10 bases between them. The CDR3 extends over 16 amino acids. As DNA, the CDR3 is TGTGCCAGCAGCCAAAGGGGGACAACAACTAATGAAAAACTGTTTTTT. Protein product: CASSQRGTTTNEKLFF.

This clonotype was seen only a few times. J is TRBJ1-3 and V is TRBV7-6; D is perhaps TRBD1 (5 bases). Trimming cost V 4 bases and J 4 bases, with 23 bases left between them. The CDR3 has 18 amino acids. Germline values: CDR1 SGHVS, CDR2 FNYEAQ. CDR3 DNA: TGTGCCAGCAGCTCCCTAGGGGCCGGGGCACCGGGAGGAAACACCATATATTTT. This translates into CASSSLGAGAPGGNTIYF.

This clonotype was seen at least ten times. The V gene is TRBV11-2, the J gene TRBJ2-2; no reliable D call. Per germline, CDR1 SGHAT and CDR2 FQNNGV. This CDR3 is built from 14 residues. Trimming removed 2 bases at V and 2 bases at J, with 6 bases between. CDR3 coding DNA: TGTGCCAGCAGCTTATCGACTAACACCGGGGAGCTGTTTTTT. Translated: CASSLSTNTGELFF.

This clonotype occurred a few times. The J gene is TRBJ1-2, the V gene TRBV5-5, with D possibly being TRBD1 (5 bases). Trimming removed 4 bases from V and 7 bases from J, with 17 bases in between. This CDR3 region has 14 residues. The germline V gene encodes CDR1 SGHKS and CDR2 YYEKEE (reference sequence). The CDR3 sequence is CASSPTGGDFGYTF. The CDR3 DNA is TGTGCCAGCAGCCCCACGGGAGGGGACTTTGGCTACACCTTC.